This entry describes one T cell receptor beta chain. What it recognizes is unknown. This sample was taken from a study of blood T cells in healthy people across ages. On the study more broadly: With template switching, about one barcoded beta molecule was captured per two T cells. Study-level findings and limits: Researchers said unsorted PBMCs prevented a conclusive naive versus antigen-experienced comparison.

It was with a sample-barcoded 5' primer and a J-beta primer mix that a second PCR of roughly 7 to 12 cycles was run. A single record per CDR3 protein comes from TCRdb applying MiXCR to the 5' RACE reads. The table has roughly 1,000,000 distinct CDR3 sequences, approximately 25% seen once. Trimming shortened V by 5 bases and J by 4 bases, and 14 bases separated the two germline ends. The CDR3 is made up of 13 amino acids. Germline CDR1 reads SQVTM; CDR2 reads ANQGSEA. These data were also filed under a second study, of T cells of mothers and their children. As that report states: Three healthy Caucasian mothers served as donors, and their six children did as well.

This receptor was taken from a girl under 10 years old in good health. Sequencing used blood. This chain links TRBV29-1 with TRBJ2-5, with D tentatively TRBD2 (7 bases). CDR3 nucleotides: TGCAGCGTTAGAAGTGGGGGGGCAGAGACCCAGTACTTC. Encoded protein: CSVRSGGAETQYF.